This TCR beta chain is drawn from a study of Ad26.COV2.S vaccination and SARS-CoV-2 variants. About the study: Doses of Ad26.COV2.S were injected into muscle once or twice, 56 days apart.

The treatment here: around 19 received Ad26.COV2.S at low or high dose, single or two shots; about 5 received placebo; per-sample allocation not given. Sampling took place 63 days after the first vaccine or placebo injection. Notes on the study in general: Breadth measured for non-spike TCRs was similar across vaccine and placebo recipients.

Regarding this clone: What it binds is not known.

The method was immunoSEQ multiplex PCR; TCRdb's version includes in-frame clones alone and lacks a portion of them. The sample lists about 400,000 clones, about four fifths occurring once. The sequence was collected from a person between 18 and 65 years old who received the Ad26.COV2.S COVID-19 vaccine or a placebo. Material: peripheral blood, obtained in a trial of Ad26.COV2.S vaccine versus placebo.

The CDR3 nucleotides are TGCGCCAGCAGCCCCTCGAGACTAGCGGGATCTGAGCAGTTCTTC. It codes for CASSPSRLAGSEQFF. The chain recombines TRBV4-1 with TRBJ2-1; the match to TRBD2 covers 11 bases. The CDR3 extends over 15 amino acids. The trim removed 4 bases at V and 9 bases at J, leaving 8 bases unmatched. Germline V lookup: CDR1 MGHRA, CDR2 YSYEKL.